One sample yielded the 2 T cell receptor beta chains listed below, sequenced in a study of cytomegalovirus exposure and HLA in healthy donors (dated by TCRdb to about 2017). The method was the immunoSEQ multiplex PCR assay. For the multiplex PCR, a mixture combining 60 forward primers for TCR Vbeta segments and 13 reverse primers for TCR Jbeta segments was used. The clones in this table, taken by TCRdb from immuneACCESS, are in-frame only. Not every clone is retained; where verified, under half of the shortfall comes from an unresolved V gene, and the cause of the rest is unknown. The sample table records about 180,000 clones; roughly four fifths of these occur just once. 0.5% to 0.55% of the sample belongs to the ten largest clones. Sequencing input: PBMCs. The source is a woman aged 45-65 years in good health and CMV-seronegative.

The rearrangement joins TRBV5-4 to TRBJ2-3; D gene ambiguous. The V and J ends lost 0 bases and 3 bases respectively, with 11 bases between them. Germline lookup yields CDR1 SGHNT and CDR2 YYREEE (reference sequence). The CDR3 spans 15 residues. In nucleotides, the CDR3 is TGTGCCAGCAGCTTGGGTAGCTATAAGACAGATACGCAGTATTTT. Encoded protein: CASSLGSYKTDTQYF.

This rearrangement joins TRBV11-2 to TRBJ2-3, with a weak D call TRBD2 (6 bases). Germline-derived CDR1 and CDR2 are SGHAT and FQNNGV. This CDR3 is built from 14 residues. V was trimmed by 1 base and J by 3 bases, leaving 8 bases between them. The CDR3: CASSLVAETDTQYF. DNA of the CDR3: TGTGCCAGCAGCTTAGTAGCGGAGACAGATACGCAGTATTTT.